These T cell receptor beta chains were read from a single sample in a study of T cells in Graves' hyperthyroidism and ophthalmopathy. Via MiXCR, TCRdb re-called the multiplex PCR reads, giving one row per CDR3 protein. The top ten hold around a third of the sample, which has a few hundred thousand distinct CDR3 sequences, 15% seen once. Sequenced material: blood. The receptors come from a woman in her 30s with Graves' hyperthyroidism. Each CDR3 is given with its conserved first and last residue.

cdr3_length: 12; j_call: TRBJ2-5; v_call: TRBV20-1; cdr3_aa: CSARVGAQTQYF
cdr3_length: 13; j_call: TRBJ2-7; v_call: TRBV6-1; cdr3_aa: CASSDRRPYEQYF
cdr3_length: 15; j_call: TRBJ2-3; v_call: TRBV10-1; cdr3_aa: CASSETSSLTDTQYF
cdr3_length: 14; j_call: TRBJ2-1; v_call: TRBV4-1; cdr3_aa: CASSQDLWGSGGFF
cdr3_length: 14; j_call: TRBJ1-5; v_call: TRBV20-1; cdr3_aa: CSASRPESNQPQHF
cdr3_length: 15; j_call: TRBJ1-1; v_call: TRBV10-3; cdr3_aa: CAISADRVWNTEAFF
cdr3_length: 16; j_call: TRBJ2-3; v_call: TRBV7-3; cdr3_aa: CASSPIGGLGTDTQYF
cdr3_length: 13; j_call: TRBJ1-1; v_call: TRBV29-1; cdr3_aa: CSVDSQAHTEAFF
cdr3_length: 17; j_call: TRBJ2-2; v_call: TRBV11-2; cdr3_aa: CASSPLQGLANTGELFF
cdr3_length: 16; j_call: TRBJ2-7; v_call: TRBV4-1; cdr3_aa: CASSQVGTPGSYEQYF
cdr3_length: 12; j_call: TRBJ2-3; v_call: TRBV20-1; cdr3_aa: CSATQGPDTQYF
cdr3_length: 14; j_call: TRBJ2-1; v_call: TRBV9; cdr3_aa: CASSVFSSYNEQFF
cdr3_length: 14; j_call: TRBJ2-1; v_call: TRBV7-9; cdr3_aa: CASSLDLSYNEQFF
cdr3_length: 17; j_call: TRBJ1-3; v_call: TRBV24-1; cdr3_aa: CATSEPRLPVSGNTIYF
cdr3_length: 17; j_call: TRBJ2-1; v_call: TRBV11-3; cdr3_aa: CASSLGISGSGYNEQFF
cdr3_length: 17; j_call: TRBJ2-7; v_call: TRBV20-1; cdr3_aa: CSARDRLRGLSLGEQYF
cdr3_length: 14; j_call: TRBJ2-5; v_call: TRBV12-3/TRBV12-4; cdr3_aa: CASSPGGAPGAQYF
cdr3_length: 14; j_call: TRBJ1-3; v_call: TRBV30; cdr3_aa: CAWSATGSGNTIYF
cdr3_length: 15; j_call: TRBJ2-7; v_call: TRBV11-2; cdr3_aa: CASSPRTERLLEQYF
cdr3_length: 15; j_call: TRBJ1-2; v_call: TRBV12-3/TRBV12-4; cdr3_aa: CASIFQTGTNYGYTF
cdr3_length: 13; j_call: TRBJ2-2; v_call: TRBV5-1; cdr3_aa: CASSLSGTGELFF
cdr3_length: 19; j_call: TRBJ1-1; v_call: TRBV28; cdr3_aa: CASTSLSGTVYTMNTEAFF
cdr3_length: 12; j_call: TRBJ2-3; v_call: TRBV30; cdr3_aa: CAWKAVTDTQYF
cdr3_length: 13; j_call: TRBJ2-7; v_call: TRBV7-2; cdr3_aa: CASSDSVNYEQYF
cdr3_length: 16; j_call: TRBJ2-1; v_call: TRBV19; cdr3_aa: CASSIGASGRVDEQFF
cdr3_length: 14; j_call: TRBJ1-5; v_call: TRBV12-3/TRBV12-4; cdr3_aa: CASRTRVGNQPQHF
cdr3_length: 14; j_call: TRBJ1-1; v_call: TRBV27; cdr3_aa: CASSLNFGNTEAFF
cdr3_length: 14; j_call: TRBJ1-3; v_call: TRBV9; cdr3_aa: CASSVGVEGNTIYF
cdr3_length: 13; j_call: TRBJ2-1; v_call: TRBV18; cdr3_aa: CASSPLGDNEQFF